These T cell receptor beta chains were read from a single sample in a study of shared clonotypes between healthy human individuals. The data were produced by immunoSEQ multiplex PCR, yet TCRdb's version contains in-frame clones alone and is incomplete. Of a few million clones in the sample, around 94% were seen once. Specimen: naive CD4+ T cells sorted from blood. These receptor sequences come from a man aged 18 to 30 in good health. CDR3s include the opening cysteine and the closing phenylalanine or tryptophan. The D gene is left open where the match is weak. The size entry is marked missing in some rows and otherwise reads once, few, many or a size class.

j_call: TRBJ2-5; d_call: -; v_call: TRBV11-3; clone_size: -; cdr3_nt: TGTGCCAGCAGCTTAAAGGGGGGAACTACAGAGACCCAGTACTTC; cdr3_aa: CASSLKGGTTETQYF
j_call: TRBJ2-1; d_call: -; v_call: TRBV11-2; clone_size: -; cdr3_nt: TGTGCCAGCAGCTCGGGCCTCTGGAGCTCCTACAATGAGCAGTTCTTC; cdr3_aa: CASSSGLWSSYNEQFF
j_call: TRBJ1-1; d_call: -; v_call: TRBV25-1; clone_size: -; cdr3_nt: TGTGCCAGCAGTGAATTGGCCATGAACACTGAAGCTTTCTTT; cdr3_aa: CASSELAMNTEAFF
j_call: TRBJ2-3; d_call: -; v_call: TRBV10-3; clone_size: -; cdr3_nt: TGTGCCATCAGTGAGGCCCCGAAGGGAGTAGGTACAGATACGCAGTATTTT; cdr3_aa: CAISEAPKGVGTDTQYF
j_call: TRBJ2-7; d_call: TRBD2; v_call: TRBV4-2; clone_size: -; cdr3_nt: TGTGCCAGCAGCCAAGGACGACTAGCGGGGGGTCATTCCTACGAGCAGTACTTC; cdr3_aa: CASSQGRLAGGHSYEQYF
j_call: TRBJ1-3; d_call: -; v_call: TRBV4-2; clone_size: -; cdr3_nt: TGTGCCAGCAGCCAAGACGGGCAGTTCTCCTCTGGAAACACCATATATTTT; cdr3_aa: CASSQDGQFSSGNTIYF
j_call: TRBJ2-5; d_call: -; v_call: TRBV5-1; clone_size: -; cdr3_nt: TGCGCCAGCTATCCCCAAACAGGGATCGGAGAGACCCAGTACTTC; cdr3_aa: CASYPQTGIGETQYF
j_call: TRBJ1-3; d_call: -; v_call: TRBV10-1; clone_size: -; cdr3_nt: TGCGCCAGCAGCCCAGGGCCTGGAAACACCATATATTTT; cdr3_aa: CASSPGPGNTIYF
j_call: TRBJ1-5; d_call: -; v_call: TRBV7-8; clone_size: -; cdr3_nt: TGTGCCAGCAGCTTAGCTGACGGAGCGGGGCCCCAGCATTTT; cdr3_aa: CASSLADGAGPQHF
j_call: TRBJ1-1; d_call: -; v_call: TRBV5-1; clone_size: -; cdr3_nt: TGCGCCAGCAAACAGAACACTGAAGCTTTCTTT; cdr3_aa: CASKQNTEAFF
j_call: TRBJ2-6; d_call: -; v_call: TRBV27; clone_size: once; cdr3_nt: TGTGCCAGCAGTTTGGAGGGGGGTCCCTCTGGGGCCAACGTCCTGACTTTC; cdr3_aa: CASSLEGGPSGANVLTF
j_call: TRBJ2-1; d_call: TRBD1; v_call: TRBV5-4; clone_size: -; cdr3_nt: TGTGCCAGCAGCCCGGGACAGGGCTTCAATGAGCAGTTCTTC; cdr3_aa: CASSPGQGFNEQFF
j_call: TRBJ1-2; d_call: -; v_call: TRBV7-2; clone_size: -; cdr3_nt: TGTGCCAGCAGCTTAAGTTTCGGGGACGGCTACACCTTC; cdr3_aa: CASSLSFGDGYTF
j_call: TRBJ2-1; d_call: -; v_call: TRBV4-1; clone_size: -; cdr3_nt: TGCGCCAGCAGCCAAGATCTGGGGGACAATGAGCAGTTCTTC; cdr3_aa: CASSQDLGDNEQFF
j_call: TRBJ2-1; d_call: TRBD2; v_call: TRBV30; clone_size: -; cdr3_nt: TGTGCCTGGAAGGTAGCGGGCTCCTACAATGAGCAGTTCTTC; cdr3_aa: CAWKVAGSYNEQFF
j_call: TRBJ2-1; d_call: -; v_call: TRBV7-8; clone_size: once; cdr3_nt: TGTGCCAGCAGCTATTTAGCGGTCGGGAGCTCCTACAATGAGCAGTTCTTC; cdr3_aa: CASSYLAVGSSYNEQFF
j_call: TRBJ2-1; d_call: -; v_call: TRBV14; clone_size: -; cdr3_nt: TGTGCCAGCAGCCAAGCGGAAACGGGGGAGGAGTTCTTC; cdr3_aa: CASSQAETGEEFF
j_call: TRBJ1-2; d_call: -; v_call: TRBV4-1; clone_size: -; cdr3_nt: TGCGCCAGCAGCACACCCCCAAAGTCAGGGACCTACACCTTC; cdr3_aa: CASSTPPKSGTYTF
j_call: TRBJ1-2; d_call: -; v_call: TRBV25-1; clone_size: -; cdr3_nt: TGTGCCAGCAGTGAACCGGGAATCTATGGCTACACCTTC; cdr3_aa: CASSEPGIYGYTF
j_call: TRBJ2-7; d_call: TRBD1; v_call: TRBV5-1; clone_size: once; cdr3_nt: TGCGCCAGCAGCACGCCAGGGGGCGACTACGAGCAGTACTTC; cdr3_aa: CASSTPGGDYEQYF
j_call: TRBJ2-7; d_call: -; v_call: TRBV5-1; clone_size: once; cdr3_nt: TGCGCCAGCAGAGGATCAGCCTACGAGCAGTACTTC; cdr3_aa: CASRGSAYEQYF
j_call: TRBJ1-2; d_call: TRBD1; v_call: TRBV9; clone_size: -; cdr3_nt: TGTGCCAGCAGCGTAGAAGGACAGGCTTTGGGTGGCTACACCTTC; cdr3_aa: CASSVEGQALGGYTF
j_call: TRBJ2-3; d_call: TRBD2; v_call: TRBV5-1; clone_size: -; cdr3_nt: TGCGCCAGCAGCGGGCGGGCGGCTAGCGGGCGCCGGGGTACGCAGTATTTT; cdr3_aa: CASSGRAASGRRGTQYF
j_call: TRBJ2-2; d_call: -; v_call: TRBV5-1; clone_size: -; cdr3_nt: TGCGCCAGCAGCTTGGGTCAGACGGGGGAGCTGTTTTTT; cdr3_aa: CASSLGQTGELFF
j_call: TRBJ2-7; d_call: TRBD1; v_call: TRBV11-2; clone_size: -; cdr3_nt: TGTGCCAGCAGCTTAGTTCCGACAGGGGGCGGGTACGAGCAGTACTTC; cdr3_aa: CASSLVPTGGGYEQYF
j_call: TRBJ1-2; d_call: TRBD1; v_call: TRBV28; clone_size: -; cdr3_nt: TGTGCCAGCCGGGGGAGACAGGGGAACTATGGCTACACCTTC; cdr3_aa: CASRGRQGNYGYTF
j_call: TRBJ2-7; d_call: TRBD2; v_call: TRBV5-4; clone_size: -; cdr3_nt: TGTGCCAGCAGCTTGGGAGTAGCGGGGACCTACGAGCAGTACTTC; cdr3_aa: CASSLGVAGTYEQYF
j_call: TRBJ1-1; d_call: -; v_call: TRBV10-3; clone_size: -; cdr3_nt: TGTGCCATCAGTGTGGGACGGAACACTGAAGCTTTCTTT; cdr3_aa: CAISVGRNTEAFF
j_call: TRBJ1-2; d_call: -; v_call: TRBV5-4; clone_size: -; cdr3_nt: TGTGCCAGCAGCTTGGCACGCCAGACCTATGGCTACACCTTC; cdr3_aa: CASSLARQTYGYTF
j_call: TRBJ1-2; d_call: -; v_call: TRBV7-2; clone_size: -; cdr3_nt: TGTGCCAGCAGCTTAGGCGCGCCAGATTTTACGACTAACTATGGCTACACCTTC; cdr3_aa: CASSLGAPDFTTNYGYTF
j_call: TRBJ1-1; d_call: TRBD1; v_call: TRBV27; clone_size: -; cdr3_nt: TGTGCCAGCAGTCGGACAGGGGGCAAGACTGAAGCTTTCTTT; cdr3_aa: CASSRTGGKTEAFF
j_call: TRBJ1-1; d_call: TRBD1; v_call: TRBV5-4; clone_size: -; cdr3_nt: TGTGCCAGCAGCAGGGACAGCTTGAACACTGAAGCTTTCTTT; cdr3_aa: CASSRDSLNTEAFF
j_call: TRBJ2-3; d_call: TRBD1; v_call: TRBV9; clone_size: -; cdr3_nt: TGTGCCAGCAGCTTCCGGGACAGGGGCCCTAGCACAGATACGCAGTATTTT; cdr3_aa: CASSFRDRGPSTDTQYF
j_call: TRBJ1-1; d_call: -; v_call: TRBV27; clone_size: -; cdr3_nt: TGTGCCAGCAGTCTAAACAGGTTGGGCACTGAAGCTTTCTTT; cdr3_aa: CASSLNRLGTEAFF
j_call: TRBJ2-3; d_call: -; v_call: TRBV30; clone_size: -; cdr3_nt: TGTGCCTGGAGTGGGGGAGCAACAGATACGCAGTATTTT; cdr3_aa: CAWSGGATDTQYF
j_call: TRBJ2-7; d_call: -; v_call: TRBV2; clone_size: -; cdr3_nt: TGTGCCAGCGTGGGGCTAAGCTCCTACGAGCAGTACTTC; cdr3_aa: CASVGLSSYEQYF
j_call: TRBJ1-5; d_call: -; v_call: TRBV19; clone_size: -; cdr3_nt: TGTGCCAGTAGTATAGGGGCGGCAGGGCCCAGCAATCAGCCCCAGCATTTT; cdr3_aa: CASSIGAAGPSNQPQHF
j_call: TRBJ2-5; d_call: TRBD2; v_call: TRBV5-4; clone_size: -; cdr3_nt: TGTGCCAGCAGCCTCCGCGTAGCGGGACAAGAGACCCAGTACTTC; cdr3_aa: CASSLRVAGQETQYF
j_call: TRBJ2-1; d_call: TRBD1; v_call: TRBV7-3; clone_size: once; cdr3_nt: TGTGCCAGCAGCCAAGGACAGGGACCCTACAATGAGCAGTTCTTC; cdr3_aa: CASSQGQGPYNEQFF
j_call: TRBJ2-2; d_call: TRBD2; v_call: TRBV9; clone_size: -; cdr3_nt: TGTGCCAGCAGCATTACTAGCGGGAGTACCGGGGAGCTGTTTTTT; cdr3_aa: CASSITSGSTGELFF
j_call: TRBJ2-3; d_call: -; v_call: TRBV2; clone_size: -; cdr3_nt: TGTGCCAGCAGAGTCGGCGGCAGCCCCTCAGATACGCAGTATTTT; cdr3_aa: CASRVGGSPSDTQYF
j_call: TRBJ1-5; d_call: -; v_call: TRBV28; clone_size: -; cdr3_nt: TGTGCCAGCAGTTTACTGAGTGGGAATCAGCCCCAGCATTTT; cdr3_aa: CASSLLSGNQPQHF
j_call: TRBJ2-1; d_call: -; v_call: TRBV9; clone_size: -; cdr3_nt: TGTGCCAGCAGCGTCGGGATCTCCTACAATGAGCAGTTCTTC; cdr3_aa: CASSVGISYNEQFF
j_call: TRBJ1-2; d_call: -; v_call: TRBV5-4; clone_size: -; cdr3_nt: TGTGCCAGCAGCTTGTCAGGTAGCTATGGCTACACCTTC; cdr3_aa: CASSLSGSYGYTF
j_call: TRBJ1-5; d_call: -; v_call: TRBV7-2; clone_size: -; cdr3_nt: TGTGCCAGCAGCTTAGTACAGGGCCTAGATCAGCCCCAGCATTTT; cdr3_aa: CASSLVQGLDQPQHF
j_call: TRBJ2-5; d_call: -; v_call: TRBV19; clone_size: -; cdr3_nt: TGTGCCAGTAGTAGAGAAAGTGGGACCCAGTACTTC; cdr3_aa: CASSRESGTQYF
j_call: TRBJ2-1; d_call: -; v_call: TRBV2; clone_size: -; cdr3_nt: TGTGCCAGCAACACAGGGTCGGGTGAGCAGTTCTTC; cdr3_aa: CASNTGSGEQFF
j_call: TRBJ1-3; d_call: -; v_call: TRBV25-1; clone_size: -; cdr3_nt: TGTGCCAGGAGGACGGACCACTCTGGAAACACCATATATTTT; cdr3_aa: CARRTDHSGNTIYF
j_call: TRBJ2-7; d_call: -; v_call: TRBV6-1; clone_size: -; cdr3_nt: TGTGCCAGCAGTACCGGGACACCGAGCTCCTACGAGCAGTACTTC; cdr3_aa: CASSTGTPSSYEQYF
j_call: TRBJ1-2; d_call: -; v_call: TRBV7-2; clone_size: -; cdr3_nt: TGTGCCAGCAGCTTAAGCAGGGACTATGGCTACACCTTC; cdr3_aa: CASSLSRDYGYTF
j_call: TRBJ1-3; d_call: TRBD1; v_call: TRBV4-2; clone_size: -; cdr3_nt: TGTGCCAGCAGCCAAGATCGGGGGCAGGGGGCGATGGGAAACACCATATATTTT; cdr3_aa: CASSQDRGQGAMGNTIYF
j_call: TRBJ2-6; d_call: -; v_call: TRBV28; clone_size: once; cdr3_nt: TGTGCCAGCAGTTTACTGGGGGATTCTGGGGCCAACGTCCTGACTTTC; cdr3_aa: CASSLLGDSGANVLTF
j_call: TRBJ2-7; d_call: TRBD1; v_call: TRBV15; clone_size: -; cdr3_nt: TGTGCCACCAGCAGAGAACGGGGGACAGGGGGGTCCTACGAGCAGTACTTC; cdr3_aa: CATSRERGTGGSYEQYF
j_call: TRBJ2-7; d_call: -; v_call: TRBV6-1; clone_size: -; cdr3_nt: TGTGCCAGCAGTTTCGGACAGATAGGTTCCTACGAGCAGTACTTC; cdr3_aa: CASSFGQIGSYEQYF